These 19 T cell receptor beta chains share one sample of origin, sequenced in a study of blood T cell repertoires in COVID-19. Using immunoSEQ multiplex PCR, the repertoire was profiled, and TCRdb retains in-frame clones only, with some absent. This table holds over 200,000 clones, 80% to 85% found once. Specimen: peripheral blood. The receptors were gathered from a human donor in a cohort sampled during active COVID-19.

J is TRBJ1-2 and V is TRBV5-1, with 7 bases lining up with TRBD1. The V gene's germline CDR1 is SGHRS and CDR2 YFSETQ. The length of the CDR3 is 15 residues. V lost 0 bases to trimming and J lost 4 bases; unmatched junction nucleotides: 6. As DNA, the CDR3 is TGCGCCAGCAGCTTGGTTACAGGGGCGGGCTATGGCTACACCTTC. This encodes CASSLVTGAGYGYTF.

The V gene is TRBV6-5, the J gene TRBJ1-2; D gene unclear. Germline CDR1 MNHEY, CDR2 SVGAGI. V shed 8 bases and J shed 5 bases, with 15 bases lying between them. The length of the CDR3 is 13 residues. CDR3 in amino acids: CASCGLGNYGYTF. Written as DNA, the CDR3 is TGTGCCAGCTGCGGTCTGGGTAATTATGGCTACACCTTC.

The chain recombines TRBV9 with TRBJ2-3, with TRBD1 identical over 7 bases. Unmatched junction bases numbered 4, after V lost 4 bases and J lost 2 bases. CDR1 is SGDLS and CDR2 is YYNGEE in the germline V gene. The CDR3 extends over 14 amino acids. CDR3 nucleotides: TGTGCCAGCAGCTTGGGACAGTTCACAGATACGCAGTATTTT. Protein sequence: CASSLGQFTDTQYF. Looking up the rest from reference TRBV9 and TRBJ2-3 gives the full variable domain: DSGVTQTPKHLITATGQRVTLRCSPRSGDLSVYWYQQSLDQGLQFLIQYYNGEERAKGNILERFSAQQFPDLHSELNLSSLELGDSALYFCASSLGQFTDTQYFGPGTRLTVL.

The CDR3 nucleotides read TGTGCCATCAGGAGGACTAGCGGGAGGTTTGATGAGCAGTTCTTC. It yields the protein CAIRRTSGRFDEQFF. This rearrangement joins TRBV10-3 to TRBJ2-1; the match to TRBD2 covers 14 bases. J was trimmed by 8 bases and V by 6 bases; bases with no gene match: 6. This CDR3 has 15 residues. The germline CDR1 and CDR2 sequences are ENHRY and SYGVKD.

There are a few counts of this clone. The chain uses TRBV19 and TRBJ1-2, with TRBD1 identical over 9 bases. Trimming cost V 5 bases and J 4 bases; bases outside gene matches: 11. Germline V gene data show CDR1 as LNHDA and CDR2 as SQIVND (reference sequence). The CDR3 has 16 residues. The CDR3 coding sequence is TGTGCCAGTAGTCCTGAACTTACAGGGGGCGGCTATGGCTACACCTTC. Protein sequence: CASSPELTGGGYGYTF.

The chain joins TRBV7-2 to TRBJ2-7; tentative D call: TRBD1 (5 bases). The length of the CDR3 is 14 residues. CDR1 and CDR2 (germline): SGHTA, FQGNSA. Trimming took 4 bases from V and 2 from J, leaving 12 bases between them. CDR3: CASSSSGLAYEQYF. Here the CDR3 DNA reads TGTGCCAGCAGCTCATCAGGGTTAGCCTACGAGCAGTACTTC.

This chain links TRBV11-3 with TRBJ2-7, with 7 nucleotides matching TRBD2. The CDR3 is made up of 14 amino acids. The V and J ends lost 3 bases and 5 bases, in that order; junction bases with no gene match: 7. Germline assignment: CDR1 SGHNT and CDR2 YENEEA. The CDR3 region is CASSLASGTHEQYF. CDR3 bases: TGTGCCAGCAGCTTGGCTAGCGGCACCCACGAGCAGTACTTC.

This clone showed up just once. The V and J genes are TRBV11-3 and TRBJ2-7; D ambiguous. The germline V gene encodes CDR1 SGHNT and CDR2 YENEEA. Trimming pared 4 bases from V and 2 bases from J, leaving 12 bases between. The CDR3 length is 14 residues. The CDR3 loop is CASSSGVAAYEQYF. The CDR3 DNA sequence: TGTGCCAGCAGCTCAGGCGTGGCAGCCTACGAGCAGTACTTC.

J is TRBJ2-2 and V is TRBV6-2 or TRBV6-3, with D maybe TRBD1 (5 bases). Per the germline V gene, CDR1 is MNHEY and CDR2 is SVGEGT. There are 13 residues in the CDR3. V lost 6 bases and J 7 bases, leaving 12 bases between the germline ends. CDR3 protein: CASRPQGVGELFF. The CDR3, as DNA: TGTGCCAGCAGGCCTCAGGGTGTCGGGGAGCTGTTTTTT.

The V and J genes are TRBV3-1 (or the pseudogene TRBV3-2) and TRBJ2-1, with TRBD2 identical over 9 bases. J lost 9 bases, V lost 2 bases, and 5 bases had no gene match. CDR1 and CDR2 (germline): LGHDT, YNNKEL (reference sequence). The CDR3 extends over 14 amino acids. For the CDR3, the DNA is TGTGCCAGCAGCCAATCGGCGGGAGGGGTTGAGCAGTTCTTC. Encoded protein: CASSQSAGGVEQFF.

The chain carries TRBV7-8 and TRBJ1-2; 10 bases align to TRBD1. This CDR3 comprises 15 residues. The trim removed 5 bases at V and 5 bases at J, leaving 8 bases unmatched. CDR1 and CDR2 from the germline V gene are SGHVS and FQNEAQ. The CDR3: CASSGRQGALYGYTF. CDR3 sequence (DNA): TGTGCCAGCAGCGGTAGACAGGGGGCCTTATATGGCTACACCTTC.

Notes on this clone: One end of the junction varies from germline; a read error may be responsible. The gene calls are TRBV10-3 and TRBJ1-3, with TRBD1 matching 10 bases. Per the germline V gene, CDR1 is ENHRY and CDR2 is SYGVKD. This CDR3 spans 14 amino acids. CDR3 nucleotide sequence: TGTGCCACCGGACAGGGGGTTTCTGTAAACACCATATATTTT. Translated, it gives CATGQGVSVNTIYF.

The J gene is TRBJ2-2, the V gene TRBV18, with 12 bases matching TRBD2. Looked up from germline, CDR1 is KGHSH and CDR2 is LQKENI. CDR3 length: 19 amino acids. Trimming removed 1 base from V and 6 bases from J; junction bases left unmatched: 12. CDR3 sequence (DNA): TGTGCCAGCTCACCACACCGACTAGCGGGAGTAGGTTTTCCCGGGGAGCTGTTTTTT. It yields the protein CASSPHRLAGVGFPGELFF. Combining the CDR3 with reference TRBV18 and TRBJ2-2 gives the whole variable domain NAGVMQNPRHLVRRRGQEARLRCSPMKGHSHVYWYRQLPEEGLKFMVYLQKENIIDESGMPKERFSAEFPKEGPSILRIQQVVRGDSAAYFCASSPHRLAGVGFPGELFFGEGSRLTVL.

V and J are TRBV27 and TRBJ2-2; D is possibly TRBD1 (5 bases). CDR3 length: 17 amino acids. V was shortened by 6 bases and J by 3 bases, with 20 bases between the two germline ends. Germline values: CDR1 MNHEY, CDR2 SMNVEV (reference sequence). The CDR3 loop reads CASSPWAGRRDTGELFF. The CDR3 DNA sequence: TGTGCCAGCAGCCCCTGGGCAGGGCGCAGGGACACCGGGGAGCTGTTTTTT.

The CDR3 reads CASSPGQGTYGYTF. The CDR3 coding sequence is TGTGCCAGCAGCCCCGGACAGGGGACCTATGGCTACACCTTC. The rearrangement uses TRBV9 and TRBJ1-2; 9 bases map to TRBD1. This CDR3 has 14 amino acids. Per germline, CDR1 SGDLS and CDR2 YYNGEE. J was trimmed by 4 bases and V by 4 bases; bases with no gene match: 5.

This chain connects TRBV19 to TRBJ1-1, with D perhaps matching TRBD1 (6 bases). The CDR3 contains 14 residues. Between the trimmed V and J ends, which lost 5 bases and 1 base, there was a span of 11 bases. Germline CDR1 and CDR2: LNHDA and SQIVND (reference sequence). The CDR3 DNA reads TGTGCCAGTAGTCCGCCGGACAGGAACACTGAAGCTTTCTTT. This gives the protein CASSPPDRNTEAFF.

This clone showed up just a few times. The chain couples TRBV27 to TRBJ1-2; 7 nucleotides match TRBD1. CDR1 is MNHEY and CDR2 is SMNVEV in the germline V gene (reference sequence). After removal of 6 bases from V and 7 bases from J, the junction contained 8 bases not matched to a gene. CDR3 size: 13 residues. As DNA, the CDR3 is TGTGCCAGCAGGACAGGGCTTGTCGCTGGCTACACCTTC. It yields the protein CASRTGLVAGYTF.

The chain links TRBV5-6 to TRBJ2-5, with D perhaps matching TRBD1 (6 bases). The V end lost 3 bases, the J end lost 2 bases, and 8 bases lay between the germline ends. The CDR3 covers 13 residues. Looked up from germline, CDR1 is SGHDT and CDR2 is YYEEEE. CDR3 sequence reads: CASSYRAQETQYF. CDR3 sequence (DNA): TGTGCCAGCAGCTACAGGGCTCAAGAGACCCAGTACTTC.

The V gene is TRBV30, the J gene TRBJ1-1; TRBD1 matches at 10 bases. CDR3 size: 14 residues. J was trimmed by 5 bases and V by 5 bases; bases with no gene match: 8. CDR1 is GTSNPN and CDR2 is SVGIG in the germline V gene (reference sequence). CDR3 nucleotide sequence: TGTGCCTGGGCTAGACAGGGGGCGCGGACTGAAGCTTTCTTT. It specifies CAWARQGARTEAFF.